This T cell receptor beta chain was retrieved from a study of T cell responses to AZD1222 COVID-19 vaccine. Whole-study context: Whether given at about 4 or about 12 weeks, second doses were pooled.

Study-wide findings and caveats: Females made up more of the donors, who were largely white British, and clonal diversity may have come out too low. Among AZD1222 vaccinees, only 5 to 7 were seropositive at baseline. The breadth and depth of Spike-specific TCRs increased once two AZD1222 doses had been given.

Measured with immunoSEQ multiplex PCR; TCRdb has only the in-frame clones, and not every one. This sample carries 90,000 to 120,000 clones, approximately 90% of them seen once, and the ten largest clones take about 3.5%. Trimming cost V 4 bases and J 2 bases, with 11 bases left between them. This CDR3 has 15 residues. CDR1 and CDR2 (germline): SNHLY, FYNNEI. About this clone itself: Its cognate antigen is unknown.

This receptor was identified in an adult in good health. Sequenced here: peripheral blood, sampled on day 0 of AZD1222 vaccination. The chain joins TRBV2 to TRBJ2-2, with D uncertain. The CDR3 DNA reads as TGTGCCAGCAGTGTTCACCAGGCTAACACCGGGGAGCTGTTTTTT. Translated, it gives CASSVHQANTGELFF.